This is a list of T cell receptor beta chains from one sample in a study of blood T cell repertoires in COVID-19. Data came from immunoSEQ multiplex PCR; TCRdb stores just in-frame clones and leaves some out. The table shows more than 70,000 clones, with approximately 80% occurring only once. The sequenced material came from peripheral blood. These receptor sequences come from a woman aged 70 to 79 with acute or convalescent COVID-19. Both conserved end residues are part of each CDR3. D genes are given only for firm matches. Clone size is not always given. Where it is, it says once, few, many or a class for expanded clones.

d_call j_call clone_size v_call cdr3_aa cdr3_nt
TRBD1 TRBJ2-1 - TRBV28 CASSNDRGRYNEQFF TGTGCCAGCAGCAACGACAGGGGTAGATACAATGAGCAGTTCTTC
TRBD2 TRBJ2-3 few TRBV7-8 CASRPTSGFSDTQYF TGTGCCAGCAGGCCTACTAGCGGATTTTCAGATACGCAGTATTTT
TRBD1 TRBJ1-4 - TRBV6-6 CASSWGQGLNEKLFF TGTGCCAGCAGTTGGGGACAGGGATTGAATGAAAAACTGTTTTTT
- TRBJ1-4 - TRBV5-1 CASSLEPGVWEKLFF TGCGCCAGCAGCTTGGAGCCAGGGGTATGGGAAAAACTGTTTTTT
- TRBJ2-1 - TRBV5-5 CASIKQESSYNEQFF TGTGCCAGCATCAAACAGGAGAGTTCCTACAATGAGCAGTTCTTC
TRBD1 TRBJ1-1 - TRBV7-2 CASSFRGRTEAFF TGTGCCAGCAGCTTCAGGGGGCGGACTGAAGCTTTCTTT
TRBD2 TRBJ2-2 - TRBV29-1 CSVEVPLISGRATGELFF TGCAGCGTTGAAGTCCCCCTGATTAGCGGGAGGGCAACGGGGGAGCTGTTTTTT
- TRBJ2-3 - TRBV7-9 CASSFGTHRADTQYF TGTGCCAGCAGCTTCGGGACTCACCGAGCGGATACGCAGTATTTT
TRBD2 TRBJ2-7 - TRBV2 CASSPGLAGGEQYF TGTGCCAGCAGTCCTGGACTAGCGGGAGGCGAGCAGTACTTC
- TRBJ2-1 - TRBV10-3 CAISDSRSYNEQFF TGTGCCATCAGTGATTCAAGGAGCTACAATGAGCAGTTCTTC
TRBD1 TRBJ1-1 - TRBV19 CASSIRGLPNTEAFF TGTGCCAGTAGTATCAGGGGGCTACCGAACACTGAAGCTTTCTTT
- TRBJ2-1 - TRBV5-1 CASSLDSNNEQFF TGCGCCAGCAGCTTAGACTCCAACAATGAGCAGTTCTTC
TRBD1 TRBJ1-2 - TRBV2 CASSEPGGTGRIYGYTF TGTGCCAGCAGTGAACCAGGGGGAACGGGGCGGATATATGGCTACACCTTC
TRBD2 TRBJ2-1 few TRBV27 CASSLISLAGGPYNEQFF TGTGCCAGCAGTTTAATTAGTCTAGCGGGTGGGCCCTACAATGAGCAGTTCTTC
TRBD2 TRBJ2-1 - TRBV27 CASSFGASGRFSYNEQFF TGTGCCAGCAGTTTTGGCGCTAGCGGGAGGTTCTCCTACAATGAGCAGTTCTTC
TRBD2 TRBJ2-1 many TRBV14 CASSQVSGGFNNEQFF TGTGCCAGCAGCCAAGTGTCGGGAGGATTCAACAATGAGCAGTTCTTC
- TRBJ2-3 - TRBV20-1 CSASGVGGTADTQYF TGCAGTGCTAGTGGGGTCGGCGGGACCGCAGATACGCAGTATTTT
- TRBJ1-2 few TRBV6-5 CASSYDRNYGYTF TGTGCCAGCAGTTACGACAGGAACTATGGCTACACCTTC
- TRBJ2-1 - TRBV27 CASRQSSYNEQFF TGTGCCAGCAGACAGAGCTCCTACAATGAGCAGTTCTTC
- TRBJ1-2 - TRBV4-1 CASSQGQGLFYGYTF TGCGCCAGCAGCCAGGGGCAGGGTTTATTCTATGGCTACACCTTC
TRBD2 TRBJ2-7 - TRBV27 CASHPGGAGGPEQYF TGTGCCAGCCACCCAGGCGGGGCGGGAGGACCCGAGCAGTACTTC
- TRBJ1-5 - TRBV19 CASSPSAGNQPQHF TGTGCCAGTAGTCCCTCGGCGGGCAATCAGCCCCAGCATTTT
- TRBJ1-1 - TRBV19 CASSIWTAAFF TGTGCCAGTAGTATTTGGACTGCAGCTTTCTTT
TRBD1 TRBJ2-7 - TRBV24-1 CATSDEGQGVYEQYF TGTGCCACCAGTGATGAGGGACAGGGTGTCTACGAGCAGTACTTC
TRBD2 TRBJ2-1 - TRBV7-8 CASSLGGLAGGRANEQFF TGTGCCAGCAGCTTAGGGGGACTAGCGGGAGGGCGTGCCAATGAGCAGTTCTTC
- TRBJ2-1 - TRBV5-1 CASSLTRSSYNEQFF TGCGCCAGCAGCCTTACAAGGAGCTCCTACAATGAGCAGTTCTTC
- TRBJ2-3 - TRBV3-1/TRBV3-2 CASSQGQGRRTDTQYF TGTGCCAGCAGCCAAGGCCAGGGCCGACGCACAGATACGCAGTATTTT
TRBD1 TRBJ1-2 - TRBV5-1 CASSLGDRGDGYTF TGCGCCAGCAGCTTGGGGGACAGAGGCGATGGCTACACCTTC
- TRBJ1-4 - TRBV9 CASSVRGSLIEKLFF TGTGCCAGCAGCGTAAGGGGGTCGCTTATTGAAAAACTGTTTTTT
- TRBJ1-5 few TRBV19 CASSILRYRARNQPQHF TGTGCCAGTAGTATTCTGCGTTATAGAGCCCGTAATCAGCCCCAGCATTTT
- TRBJ1-2 - TRBV27 CASSLDRDYGYTF TGTGCCAGCAGTTTAGACCGGGACTATGGCTACACCTTC
- TRBJ2-1 - TRBV11-2 CASSFFNNEQFF TGTGCCAGCAGCTTCTTTAACAATGAGCAGTTCTTC
TRBD1 TRBJ2-2 - TRBV6-4 CASSRDRYTGELFF TGTGCCAGCAGTCGGGACAGGTACACCGGGGAGCTGTTTTTT
- TRBJ2-1 - TRBV2 CASKVQGLGFEQFF TGTGCCAGCAAGGTCCAGGGTTTGGGTTTTGAGCAGTTCTTC
TRBD2 TRBJ2-1 - TRBV3-1/TRBV3-2 CASSLGLAGGNEQFF TGTGCCAGCAGCCTCGGACTAGCGGGAGGGAATGAGCAGTTCTTC
TRBD2 TRBJ2-1 - TRBV29-1 CSVEGTGTTYNEQFF TGCAGCGTTGAGGGGACCGGGACTACCTACAATGAGCAGTTCTTC
- TRBJ2-1 few TRBV7-2 CASSSTPALEQFF TGTGCCAGCAGCTCTACCCCCGCCTTGGAGCAGTTCTTC
- TRBJ2-7 - TRBV5-1 CASSLAVAATVSYEQYF TGCGCCAGCAGCTTGGCCGTTGCAGCGACCGTTTCCTACGAGCAGTACTTC